This T cell receptor (beta chain) was identified during a study of shared clonotypes between healthy human individuals. The protocol was immunoSEQ multiplex PCR, while the TCRdb copy is restricted to in-frame clones and leaves out a portion. The sample shows about 1 million clones, 60% to 80% of them seen only once. A remark on this clone: Antigen unknown.

The study's findings and limits: Non-shared clonotypes had lower generation probabilities than those shared by all four donors.

V was trimmed by 7 bases and J by 6 bases, leaving 13 bases between them. The germline CDR1 and CDR2 sequences are MRHNA and SNTAGT. The CDR3 runs 13 residues. The clonotype comes from a man between 18 and 35 years old in good health. Sequencing was carried out using memory CD4+ T cells sorted from blood. The subset was: CD45RA-negative fraction. The J gene is TRBJ1-5, the V gene TRBV6-4; D might be TRBD1 (6 bases). The CDR3 here is CASTPGASQPQHF. CDR3 DNA: TGTGCCAGCACCCCGGGGGCAAGTCAGCCCCAGCATTTT.